This T cell receptor (beta chain) originates from a study of cytomegalovirus exposure and HLA in healthy donors. Study-wide points: Later analysis suggested most CMV-associated TCR beta chains were HLA-restricted.

60 Vbeta and 13 Jbeta primers were used in PCR. Data came from immunoSEQ multiplex PCR; TCRdb stores just in-frame clones and leaves some out. The repertoire holds 95,000 to 100,000 clones, with under 80% as singletons. CDR1 and CDR2 (germline): GTSNPN, SVGIG (reference sequence). Trimming shortened V by 3 bases and J by 7 bases, and 12 bases separated the two germline ends. This CDR3 has 12 amino acids. Comments on this clone: Its antigen is unidentified.

The clonotype was recovered from a human donor in good health. The chain joins TRBV30 to TRBJ1-2; no reliable D call. Sequences were obtained from PBMCs. For the CDR3, the DNA is TGTGCCTGGAGCATCACAGTTGGTGGCTACACCTTC. It translates to CAWSITVGGYTF. Filled out from reference TRBV30 and TRBJ1-2, the complete variable domain reads SQTIHQWPATLVQPVGSPLSLECTVEGTSNPNLYWYRQAAGRGLQLLFYSVGIGQISSEVPQNLSASRPQDRQFILSSKKLLLSDSGFYLCAWSITVGGYTFGSGTRLTVV.